Listed below are T cell receptor beta chains from one sample, sequenced in a study of blood T cell repertoires in COVID-19. Clones were sequenced by immunoSEQ multiplex PCR, and TCRdb holds only the in-frame ones, with some missing. The table records about 300,000 clones, nearly 90% of them present only once. Sequences were obtained from peripheral blood. The receptors originated from a woman between 25 and 40 years old with COVID-19, enrolled during active disease. The CDR3 runs from the conserved cysteine through the conserved F or W. The D gene is left open where the match is weak. Part of the rows lack a size; the others show once, few, many or a class for expanded clones.

clone size: -
J gene: TRBJ2-1
V gene: TRBV6-5
D gene: -
CDR3 DNA: TGTGCCAGCTCCCGCGGGAATGAGCAGTTCTTC
CDR3 protein: CASSRGNEQFF

clone size: -
J gene: TRBJ1-1
V gene: TRBV20-1
D gene: -
CDR3 DNA: TGCAGTGCTAGTAACACGTTATACACTGAAGCTTTCTTT
CDR3 protein: CSASNTLYTEAFF

clone size: -
J gene: TRBJ1-5
V gene: TRBV28
D gene: TRBD1
CDR3 DNA: TGTGCCAGCAGTTCCAGTCTTACAGGGGGCTGGAGCAATCAGCCCCAGCATTTT
CDR3 protein: CASSSSLTGGWSNQPQHF

clone size: -
J gene: TRBJ2-2
V gene: TRBV6-4
D gene: -
CDR3 DNA: TGTGCCAGCAGTGTCGAGACGGGCGGGGAGCTGTTTTTT
CDR3 protein: CASSVETGGELFF

clone size: -
J gene: TRBJ2-1
V gene: TRBV3-1/TRBV3-2
D gene: -
CDR3 DNA: TGTGCCAGCAGCCAAGATTTAATAGCGGGTCAACAGGGTGAGCAGTTCTTC
CDR3 protein: CASSQDLIAGQQGEQFF

clone size: -
J gene: TRBJ1-4
V gene: TRBV19
D gene: -
CDR3 DNA: TGTGCCAGTATACCCCATGAGGGTGAAAAACTGTTTTTT
CDR3 protein: CASIPHEGEKLFF

clone size: -
J gene: TRBJ1-2
V gene: TRBV29-1
D gene: -
CDR3 DNA: TGCAGCGTTGTAACTGGAGGGCGGACCACGGATGGCTACACCTTC
CDR3 protein: CSVVTGGRTTDGYTF

clone size: -
J gene: TRBJ2-2
V gene: TRBV4-1
D gene: -
CDR3 DNA: TGCGCCAGCAGCCGCGTCTTGGGCGGGGTGAACACCGGGGAGCTGTTTTTT
CDR3 protein: CASSRVLGGVNTGELFF

clone size: -
J gene: TRBJ2-5
V gene: TRBV4-3
D gene: TRBD2
CDR3 DNA: TGCGCCAGCAGCCAGGGACGGACTAGCGGGGAGACCCAGTACTTC
CDR3 protein: CASSQGRTSGETQYF

clone size: few
J gene: TRBJ1-5
V gene: TRBV30
D gene: -
CDR3 DNA: TGTGCCTCCATCGGACGGAGGAATTATAGCAATCAGCCCCAGCATTTT
CDR3 protein: CASIGRRNYSNQPQHF

clone size: -
J gene: TRBJ1-2
V gene: TRBV9
D gene: TRBD1
CDR3 DNA: TGTGCCAGCAGCCCTCGGACAGGGGGCGGAACGGATGGCTACACCTTC
CDR3 protein: CASSPRTGGGTDGYTF

clone size: -
J gene: TRBJ1-1
V gene: TRBV19
D gene: -
CDR3 DNA: TGTGCCAGTAGTATCGCGGTGAACACTGAAGCTTTCTTT
CDR3 protein: CASSIAVNTEAFF

clone size: -
J gene: TRBJ1-1
V gene: TRBV3-1/TRBV3-2
D gene: -
CDR3 DNA: TGTGCCAGCAGCCAAGGCTATAGGGGGATCACCCAGGGCCCCATGAACACTGAAGCTTTCTTT
CDR3 protein: CASSQGYRGITQGPMNTEAFF

clone size: -
J gene: TRBJ1-1
V gene: TRBV7-8
D gene: -
CDR3 DNA: TGTGCCAGCAGCTTGGGGAGGACTGAAGCTTTCTTT
CDR3 protein: CASSLGRTEAFF

clone size: -
J gene: TRBJ1-5
V gene: TRBV19
D gene: -
CDR3 DNA: TGTGCCAGTAAGCATAGCAATCAGCCCCAGCATTTT
CDR3 protein: CASKHSNQPQHF

clone size: -
J gene: TRBJ2-1
V gene: TRBV4-1
D gene: -
CDR3 DNA: TGCGCCAGCAGCCCGTTGACGGGGTGGGATGAGCAGTTCTTC
CDR3 protein: CASSPLTGWDEQFF

clone size: -
J gene: TRBJ2-6
V gene: TRBV2
D gene: -
CDR3 DNA: TGTGCCAGCAGGGCGCGACTTTCTGGGGCCAACGTCCTGACTTTC
CDR3 protein: CASRARLSGANVLTF

clone size: -
J gene: TRBJ1-1
V gene: TRBV10-2
D gene: -
CDR3 DNA: TGCGCCAGCAGTGCTAACCCCGGGACTGAAGCTTTCTTT
CDR3 protein: CASSANPGTEAFF

clone size: -
J gene: TRBJ1-1
V gene: TRBV5-1
D gene: -
CDR3 DNA: TGCGCCAGCAAGCACAGGGAAACTGAAGCTTTCTTT
CDR3 protein: CASKHRETEAFF

clone size: -
J gene: TRBJ2-3
V gene: TRBV7-2
D gene: TRBD1
CDR3 DNA: TGTGCGACAAAGGGACAGACCCCCCCAGATACGCAGTATTTT
CDR3 protein: CATKGQTPPDTQYF

clone size: -
J gene: TRBJ2-5
V gene: TRBV5-1
D gene: TRBD2
CDR3 DNA: TGCGCCAGCAGCGCAGGACTAGCGGGGAACCAGTACTTC
CDR3 protein: CASSAGLAGNQYF

clone size: once
J gene: TRBJ2-3
V gene: TRBV13
D gene: TRBD2
CDR3 DNA: TGTGCCAGCAGCTTAGGCCCCCTAGCGGGGTATAGCGATACGCAGTATTTT
CDR3 protein: CASSLGPLAGYSDTQYF

clone size: -
J gene: TRBJ1-5
V gene: TRBV18
D gene: -
CDR3 DNA: TGTGCCAGCTCACGGGGGGATCAGCCCCAGCATTTT
CDR3 protein: CASSRGDQPQHF

clone size: -
J gene: TRBJ2-2
V gene: TRBV11-3
D gene: -
CDR3 DNA: TGTGCCAGCAGCTTAGTGGGGGGTTCGAACACCGGGGAGCTGTTTTTT
CDR3 protein: CASSLVGGSNTGELFF

clone size: -
J gene: TRBJ1-5
V gene: TRBV2
D gene: -
CDR3 DNA: TGTGCCAGCAGTGTTGAGGGAGGCAATCAGCCCCAGCATTTT
CDR3 protein: CASSVEGGNQPQHF

clone size: -
J gene: TRBJ2-5
V gene: TRBV6-5
D gene: -
CDR3 DNA: TGTGCCAGCCGCGGGGCCAGGGAAACCACCCAGTACTTC
CDR3 protein: CASRGARETTQYF

clone size: -
J gene: TRBJ2-7
V gene: TRBV5-1
D gene: TRBD1
CDR3 DNA: TGCGCCAGCAGCTTGGCCGCGACAGGGGGCACCGAGCAGTACTTC
CDR3 protein: CASSLAATGGTEQYF

clone size: -
J gene: TRBJ2-5
V gene: TRBV9
D gene: -
CDR3 DNA: TGTGCCAGCAGCGTAGAGGGGGGGAAAGAGACCCAGTACTTC
CDR3 protein: CASSVEGGKETQYF

clone size: -
J gene: TRBJ1-5
V gene: TRBV28
D gene: TRBD1
CDR3 DNA: TGTGCCAGCAGTGAGGACAGGGGGTTCGGGACTAGTTACGATCAGCCCCAGCATTTT
CDR3 protein: CASSEDRGFGTSYDQPQHF

clone size: -
J gene: TRBJ1-3
V gene: TRBV7-2
D gene: -
CDR3 DNA: TGTGCCAGCAAATCCGGGTCGGTATCTGGAAACACCATATATTTT
CDR3 protein: CASKSGSVSGNTIYF

clone size: -
J gene: TRBJ2-7
V gene: TRBV7-9
D gene: -
CDR3 DNA: TGTGCCAGCAGCTTATCACACCACATATCCTACGAGCAGTACTTC
CDR3 protein: CASSLSHHISYEQYF

clone size: -
J gene: TRBJ2-1
V gene: TRBV18
D gene: TRBD2
CDR3 DNA: TGTGCCAGCTCACCACCGGGACTAGCCCTGTACAATGAGCAGTTCTTC
CDR3 protein: CASSPPGLALYNEQFF

clone size: -
J gene: TRBJ2-5
V gene: TRBV10-3
D gene: TRBD1
CDR3 DNA: TGTGCCATATGGGGGGGACAGGGTGACGAGACCCAGTACTTC
CDR3 protein: CAIWGGQGDETQYF

clone size: once
J gene: TRBJ1-1
V gene: TRBV19
D gene: -
CDR3 DNA: TGTGCCACTGAGGGCCGCACGAACACTGAAGCTTTCTTT
CDR3 protein: CATEGRTNTEAFF

clone size: -
J gene: TRBJ1-1
V gene: TRBV7-9
D gene: -
CDR3 DNA: TGTGCCAGCAGAACGACTAACACTGAAGCTTTCTTT
CDR3 protein: CASRTTNTEAFF

clone size: once
J gene: TRBJ1-1
V gene: TRBV6-5
D gene: -
CDR3 DNA: TGTGCCAGCAGTTTCAGGGAAGACACTGAAGCTTTCTTT
CDR3 protein: CASSFREDTEAFF

clone size: -
J gene: TRBJ2-1
V gene: TRBV27
D gene: TRBD1
CDR3 DNA: TGTGCCAGCAACCGACAGGGGTACAATGAGCAGTTCTTC
CDR3 protein: CASNRQGYNEQFF

clone size: -
J gene: TRBJ2-1
V gene: TRBV7-2
D gene: -
CDR3 DNA: TGTGCCAGCAGCTTGAGCTCCTACAATGAGCAGTTCTTC
CDR3 protein: CASSLSSYNEQFF

clone size: -
J gene: TRBJ2-5
V gene: TRBV6-2/TRBV6-3
D gene: -
CDR3 DNA: TGTGCCAGCAGTTACCCTCCAGGGTCACAAGAGACCCAGTACTTC
CDR3 protein: CASSYPPGSQETQYF

clone size: -
J gene: TRBJ2-5
V gene: TRBV18
D gene: TRBD1
CDR3 DNA: TGTGCCAGCTCACCGGTAGGGACAGGAGAGACCCAGTACTTC
CDR3 protein: CASSPVGTGETQYF

clone size: -
J gene: TRBJ2-1
V gene: TRBV19
D gene: TRBD2
CDR3 DNA: TGTGCCAGTAGTAGTACTAGCGGGGGGGTAGTAAATGAGCAGTTCTTC
CDR3 protein: CASSSTSGGVVNEQFF

clone size: once
J gene: TRBJ1-3
V gene: TRBV7-8
D gene: -
CDR3 DNA: TGTGCCAGCAGCTTAGCAGGGACTTCGAGCTCTGGAAACACCATATATTTT
CDR3 protein: CASSLAGTSSSGNTIYF

clone size: -
J gene: TRBJ1-3
V gene: TRBV14
D gene: TRBD1
CDR3 DNA: TGTGCCAGCAGCCAAGGAGGTCCGACAGGGGATTTGGGAAACACCATATATTTT
CDR3 protein: CASSQGGPTGDLGNTIYF

clone size: -
J gene: TRBJ1-1
V gene: TRBV6-5
D gene: TRBD1
CDR3 DNA: TGTGCCAGCAACAGGGGGCCATGGGGAGCTTTCTTT
CDR3 protein: CASNRGPWGAFF

clone size: -
J gene: TRBJ2-1
V gene: TRBV2
D gene: -
CDR3 DNA: TGTGCCAGCAGTGAGGACAGCCCCAGAAGGAATGAGCAGTTCTTC
CDR3 protein: CASSEDSPRRNEQFF

clone size: -
J gene: TRBJ1-4
V gene: TRBV4-1
D gene: TRBD1
CDR3 DNA: TGCGCCAGCAGCACCTCAGGGACAGGGGGTGAAAAACTGTTTTTT
CDR3 protein: CASSTSGTGGEKLFF

clone size: once
J gene: TRBJ2-5
V gene: TRBV6-2/TRBV6-3
D gene: TRBD1
CDR3 DNA: TGTGCCAGCAGTTACTTGGACAGGTTTCAAGAGACCCAGTACTTC
CDR3 protein: CASSYLDRFQETQYF

clone size: -
J gene: TRBJ1-1
V gene: TRBV7-9
D gene: -
CDR3 DNA: TGTGCCAGCAGCCAGATAAGCACTGAAGCTTTCTTT
CDR3 protein: CASSQISTEAFF

clone size: -
J gene: TRBJ1-2
V gene: TRBV11-3
D gene: -
CDR3 DNA: TGTGCCAGCAGCTTCACGGTTAAGAATGGCTACACCTTC
CDR3 protein: CASSFTVKNGYTF

clone size: few
J gene: TRBJ2-7
V gene: TRBV10-3
D gene: TRBD2
CDR3 DNA: TGTGCCATCAGTGACTCTAATTGGGCGGGGGTCTCCTACGAGCAGTACTTC
CDR3 protein: CAISDSNWAGVSYEQYF

clone size: -
J gene: TRBJ1-2
V gene: TRBV15
D gene: -
CDR3 DNA: TGTGCCACCAGCAGAGATTGGGAAGGGGGTTATGGCTACACCTTC
CDR3 protein: CATSRDWEGGYGYTF

clone size: -
J gene: TRBJ1-1
V gene: TRBV30
D gene: TRBD1
CDR3 DNA: TGTGCCTGGAGGGCAGGGGGCCCTAACACTGAAGCTTTCTTT
CDR3 protein: CAWRAGGPNTEAFF

clone size: few
J gene: TRBJ1-5
V gene: TRBV27
D gene: -
CDR3 DNA: TGTGCCAGCGGAAGTACCAGTAAGCGGCCCCAGCATTTT
CDR3 protein: CASGSTSKRPQHF

clone size: -
J gene: TRBJ2-7
V gene: TRBV6-1
D gene: -
CDR3 DNA: TGTGCCAGCAGTGAAACATCAGGCTACGAGCAGTACTTC
CDR3 protein: CASSETSGYEQYF

clone size: -
J gene: TRBJ1-2
V gene: TRBV7-2
D gene: -
CDR3 DNA: TGTGCCAGCAGCGACTGGATAACAACGTCTATAATCCCTTCCTATGGCTACACCTTC
CDR3 protein: CASSDWITTSIIPSYGYTF